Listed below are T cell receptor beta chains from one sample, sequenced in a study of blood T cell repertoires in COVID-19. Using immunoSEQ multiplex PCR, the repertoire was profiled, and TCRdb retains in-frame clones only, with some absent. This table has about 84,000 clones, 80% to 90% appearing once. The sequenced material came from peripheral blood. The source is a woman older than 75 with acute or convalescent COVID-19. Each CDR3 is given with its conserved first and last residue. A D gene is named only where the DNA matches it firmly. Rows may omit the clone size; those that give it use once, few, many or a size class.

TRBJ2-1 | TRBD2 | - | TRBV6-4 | CASTVSGGEVNEQFF | TGTGCCAGCACGGTTAGCGGGGGCGAAGTGAATGAGCAGTTCTTC
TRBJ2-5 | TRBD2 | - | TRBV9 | CASSPGGALQKTQYF | TGTGCCAGCAGCCCCGGGGGGGCGCTGCAGAAGACCCAGTACTTC
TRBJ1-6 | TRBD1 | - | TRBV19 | CASSAGTGVNSPLHF | TGTGCCAGTAGCGCCGGGACAGGGGTCAATTCACCCCTCCACTTT
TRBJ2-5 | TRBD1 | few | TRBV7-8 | CASSLGGTAQETQYF | TGTGCCAGCAGCTTAGGGGGGACAGCCCAAGAGACCCAGTACTTC
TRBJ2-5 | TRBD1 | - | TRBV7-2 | CASSLSGGETQYF | TGTGCCAGCAGCTTATCAGGGGGAGAGACCCAGTACTTC
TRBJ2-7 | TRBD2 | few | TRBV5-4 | CASSLEGGGEQYF | TGTGCCAGCAGCTTGGAGGGCGGGGGCGAGCAGTACTTC
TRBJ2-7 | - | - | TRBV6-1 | CASSEWQGRYYEQYF | TGTGCCAGCAGTGAATGGCAGGGCCGGTACTACGAGCAGTACTTC
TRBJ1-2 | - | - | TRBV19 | CAGTGDSPHSYGYTF | TGTGCCGGTACCGGCGACAGCCCGCACAGCTATGGCTACACCTTC
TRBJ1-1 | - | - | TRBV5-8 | CASSLRGGGTEAFF | TGTGCCAGCAGCTTGAGGGGCGGTGGCACTGAAGCTTTCTTT
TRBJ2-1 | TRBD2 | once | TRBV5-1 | CASSISGASYNEQFF | TGCGCCAGCAGCATAAGCGGGGCGTCCTACAATGAGCAGTTCTTC
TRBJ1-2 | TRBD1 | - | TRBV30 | CAWSYRGQGNYGYTF | TGTGCCTGGAGCTATCGGGGACAGGGGAACTATGGCTACACCTTC
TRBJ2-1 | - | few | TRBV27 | CASSLGVAYEQFF | TGTGCCAGCAGTTTAGGGGTAGCGTATGAGCAGTTCTTC
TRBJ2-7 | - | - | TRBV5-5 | CASSLGPSSYEQYF | TGTGCCAGCAGCTTGGGCCCTAGCTCCTACGAGCAGTACTTC
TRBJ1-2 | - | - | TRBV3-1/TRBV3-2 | CASSQGPSNYGYTF | TGTGCCAGCAGCCAAGGGCCTTCTAACTATGGCTACACCTTC
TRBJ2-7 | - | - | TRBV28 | CASSLDKRIFYEQYF | TGTGCCAGCAGTTTGGACAAGAGGATCTTCTACGAGCAGTACTTC
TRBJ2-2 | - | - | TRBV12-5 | CASGSTRRANTGELFF | TGTGCTAGTGGCTCGACCCGGAGGGCGAACACCGGGGAGCTGTTTTTT
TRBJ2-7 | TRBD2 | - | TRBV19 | CASSEGGGAGEQYF | TGTGCCAGTAGTGAGGGCGGGGGGGCTGGTGAGCAGTACTTC
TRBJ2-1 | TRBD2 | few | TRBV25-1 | CASSDSPAGSSYNEQFF | TGTGCCAGCAGTGACTCCCCAGCGGGGTCCTCCTACAATGAGCAGTTCTTC
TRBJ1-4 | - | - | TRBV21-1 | CASSNSATNEKLFF | TGTGCCAGCAGCAACAGTGCAACTAATGAAAAACTGTTTTTT
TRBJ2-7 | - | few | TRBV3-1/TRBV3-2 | CATRSSSYEQYF | TGTGCCACCCGGAGCAGCTCCTACGAGCAGTACTTC
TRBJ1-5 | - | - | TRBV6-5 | CASSAGLTLHQPQHF | TGTGCCAGCAGCGCCGGGTTAACCCTCCATCAGCCCCAGCATTTT
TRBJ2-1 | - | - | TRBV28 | CASSPRRGRPNNEQFF | TGTGCCAGCAGTCCCCGGCGGGGTAGGCCCAACAATGAGCAGTTCTTC
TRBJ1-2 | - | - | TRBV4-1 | CASKPEANYGYTF | TGCGCCAGCAAACCGGAGGCTAACTATGGCTACACCTTC
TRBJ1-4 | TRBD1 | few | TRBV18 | CASSRGTATNEKLFF | TGTGCCAGCTCACGCGGGACAGCAACTAATGAAAAACTGTTTTTT
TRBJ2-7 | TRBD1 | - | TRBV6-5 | CASSTGTGMSYEQYF | TGTGCCAGCAGTACCGGGACAGGGATGTCCTACGAGCAGTACTTC
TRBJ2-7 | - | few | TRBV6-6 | CASYGTAGSGEQYF | TGTGCCAGCTATGGCACGGCAGGGTCCGGGGAGCAGTACTTC
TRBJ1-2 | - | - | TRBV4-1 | CASSQDPAGTGYTF | TGCGCCAGCAGCCAAGATCCGGCAGGAACGGGCTACACCTTC
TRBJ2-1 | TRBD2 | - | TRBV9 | CASSAPSGGAGEQFF | TGTGCCAGCAGCGCTCCTAGCGGGGGGGCGGGTGAGCAGTTCTTC
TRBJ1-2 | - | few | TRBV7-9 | CASSPDSIYGYTF | TGTGCCAGCAGCCCGGACTCTATCTATGGCTACACCTTC
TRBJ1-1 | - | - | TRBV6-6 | CASSYSSGTRNTEAFF | TGTGCCAGCAGTTACTCGAGTGGTACTCGGAACACTGAAGCTTTCTTT
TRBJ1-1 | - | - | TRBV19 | CASSPTGKGMNTEAFF | TGTGCCAGTAGTCCCACAGGCAAGGGTATGAACACTGAAGCTTTCTTT
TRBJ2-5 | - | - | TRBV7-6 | CASSLLAGTQETQYF | TGTGCCAGCAGCTTACTCGCAGGCACCCAAGAGACCCAGTACTTC
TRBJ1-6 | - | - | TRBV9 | CASSVGQTSYNSPLHF | TGTGCCAGCAGCGTAGGGCAGACAAGCTATAATTCACCCCTCCACTTT
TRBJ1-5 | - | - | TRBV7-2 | CASSSNNQPQHF | TGTGCCAGCAGCTCAAACAATCAGCCCCAGCATTTT
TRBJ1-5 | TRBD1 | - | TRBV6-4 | CASSKTGDLNQPQHF | TGTGCCAGCAGTAAAACAGGGGATTTAAATCAGCCCCAGCATTTT
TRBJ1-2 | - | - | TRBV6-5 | CATGAANNYGYTF | TGTGCCACAGGGGCAGCAAATAACTATGGCTACACCTTC
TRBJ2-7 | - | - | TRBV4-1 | CASSPQGGPSEQYF | TGCGCCAGCAGCCCTCAGGGGGGACCGAGCGAGCAGTACTTC
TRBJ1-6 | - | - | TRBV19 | CASSADIVNSPLHF | TGTGCCAGTAGCGCGGACATTGTAAATTCACCCCTCCACTTT
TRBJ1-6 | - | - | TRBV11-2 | CASSLSEGSRFSPLHF | TGTGCCAGCAGCTTGTCCGAGGGCAGCCGTTTTTCACCCCTCCACTTT
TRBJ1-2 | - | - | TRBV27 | CASSPISRGYGYTF | TGTGCCAGCAGTCCCATATCACGGGGATATGGCTACACCTTC
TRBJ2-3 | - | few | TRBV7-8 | CASSSLNSDTQYF | TGTGCCAGCAGCTCTCTAAATTCAGATACGCAGTATTTT
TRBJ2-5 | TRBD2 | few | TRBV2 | CASRFGTSPQETQYF | TGTGCCAGCCGCTTCGGGACTAGCCCGCAAGAGACCCAGTACTTC
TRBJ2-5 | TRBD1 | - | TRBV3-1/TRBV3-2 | CASSQQTGVLETQYF | TGTGCCAGCAGCCAACAGACAGGGGTTCTTGAGACCCAGTACTTC
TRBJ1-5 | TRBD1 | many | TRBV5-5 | CASSLVSGGSGNQPQHF | TGTGCCAGCAGCTTGGTTTCAGGGGGCAGTGGCAATCAGCCCCAGCATTTT
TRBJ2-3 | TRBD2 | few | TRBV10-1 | CASSGPTTGLAGDRGADTQYF | TGCGCCAGCAGTGGGCCTACTACAGGACTAGCGGGGGATCGGGGCGCAGATACGCAGTATTTT
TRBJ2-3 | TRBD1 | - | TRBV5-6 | CASSQGTGLYTQYF | TGTGCCAGCTCCCAAGGGACAGGGTTATATACGCAGTATTTT
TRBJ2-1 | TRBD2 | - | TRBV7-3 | CASSSGLGQFF | TGTGCCAGCAGCTCGGGACTAGGGCAGTTCTTC
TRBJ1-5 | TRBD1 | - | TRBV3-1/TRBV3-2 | CASSQATGPDSNQPQHF | TGTGCCAGCAGCCAAGCGACAGGGCCCGATAGCAATCAGCCCCAGCATTTT
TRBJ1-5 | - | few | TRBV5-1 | CASSTGQPHQPQHF | TGCGCCAGCAGCACTGGACAGCCCCATCAGCCCCAGCATTTT
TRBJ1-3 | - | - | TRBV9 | CASSVGTSWSSGNTIYF | TGTGCCAGCAGCGTAGGGACATCCTGGAGCTCTGGAAACACCATATATTTT
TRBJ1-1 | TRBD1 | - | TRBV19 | CASSTTLRDSSNTEAFF | TGTGCCAGTAGTACAACCCTGCGGGACAGCTCGAACACTGAAGCTTTCTTT
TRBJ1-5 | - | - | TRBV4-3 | CASSQGVEQPQHF | TGCGCCAGCAGCCAAGGCGTGGAGCAGCCCCAGCATTTT
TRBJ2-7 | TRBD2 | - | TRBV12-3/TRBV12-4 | CASSFGGYEQYF | TGTGCCAGCAGTTTCGGGGGGTACGAGCAGTACTTC
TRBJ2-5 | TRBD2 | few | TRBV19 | CASSSRRPSGGARETQYF | TGTGCCAGTAGTTCCCGGAGGCCAAGCGGGGGGGCCCGGGAGACCCAGTACTTC
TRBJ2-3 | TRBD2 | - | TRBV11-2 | CASSLGLAGDTQYF | TGTGCCAGCAGCTTAGGACTAGCTGGGGATACGCAGTATTTT
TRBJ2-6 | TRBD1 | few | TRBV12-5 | CASGLQKGGYSGANVLTF | TGTGCTAGTGGTTTGCAGAAAGGGGGCTACTCTGGGGCCAACGTCCTGACTTTC